The rows below give T cell receptor beta chains drawn from one sample of a study of human T cells and chemical hapten exposure. TCRdb reprocessed the RACE reads via MiXCR and lists one record per CDR3 protein. The sample lists more than 250,000 distinct CDR3 sequences; 7.7% were seen once. The sample consisted of whole blood, taken in connection with sensitization to the hapten diphenylcyclopropenone (DPC). The receptors stem from a man aged 18 to 29 with alopecia areata. Some clones in this sample may be carry-over from other donors' samples. Each CDR3 is given with its conserved first and last residue. D genes are given only for firm matches.

cdr3_aa: CAIRDSSGGWDTQYF; v_call: TRBV10-3; d_call: TRBD2; j_call: TRBJ2-3
cdr3_aa: CASSLELGQGRTGNTIYF; v_call: TRBV7-6; d_call: .; j_call: TRBJ1-3
cdr3_aa: CASSETGETQYF; v_call: TRBV5-1; d_call: TRBD1; j_call: TRBJ2-5
cdr3_aa: CASIQVSGNTIYF; v_call: TRBV12-3/TRBV12-4; d_call: .; j_call: TRBJ1-3
cdr3_aa: CASSLKLDFRGIQETQYF; v_call: TRBV5-5; d_call: .; j_call: TRBJ2-5
cdr3_aa: CASSYSLGGVNTGELFF; v_call: TRBV6-5; d_call: .; j_call: TRBJ2-2
cdr3_aa: CASSKEKGTGFNYGYTF; v_call: TRBV21-1; d_call: .; j_call: TRBJ1-2
cdr3_aa: CASNPHRGEYSPLHF; v_call: TRBV6-2/TRBV6-3; d_call: TRBD1; j_call: TRBJ1-6
cdr3_aa: CAIGEDTEAFF; v_call: TRBV10-3; d_call: .; j_call: TRBJ1-1
cdr3_aa: CASSPRDTLRGEKLFF; v_call: TRBV7-9; d_call: .; j_call: TRBJ1-4
cdr3_aa: CASSRTSGGLSAEQYF; v_call: TRBV5-1; d_call: TRBD2; j_call: TRBJ2-7
cdr3_aa: CASSLSLRIAGRGGEAFF; v_call: TRBV27; d_call: .; j_call: TRBJ1-1
cdr3_aa: CASSLQGGTDTQYF; v_call: TRBV3-1; d_call: .; j_call: TRBJ2-3
cdr3_aa: CASSELAGYNEQFF; v_call: TRBV6-2/TRBV6-3; d_call: TRBD2; j_call: TRBJ2-1
cdr3_aa: CASSQDRQGKQYF; v_call: TRBV3-1; d_call: .; j_call: TRBJ2-7
cdr3_aa: CASRQGLRTEAFF; v_call: TRBV12-3/TRBV12-4; d_call: TRBD1; j_call: TRBJ1-1
cdr3_aa: CASSLGSDEAFF; v_call: TRBV7-8; d_call: .; j_call: TRBJ1-1
cdr3_aa: CASSLSTGFGSPLHF; v_call: TRBV27; d_call: .; j_call: TRBJ1-6
cdr3_aa: CASSLGGQGYGYTF; v_call: TRBV7-2; d_call: .; j_call: TRBJ1-2
cdr3_aa: CASSPDTSSGYTF; v_call: TRBV11-1; d_call: .; j_call: TRBJ1-2
cdr3_aa: CASTRAGGGSTEAFF; v_call: TRBV7-8; d_call: .; j_call: TRBJ1-1
cdr3_aa: CASSSLLGTDTQYF; v_call: TRBV5-1; d_call: .; j_call: TRBJ2-3